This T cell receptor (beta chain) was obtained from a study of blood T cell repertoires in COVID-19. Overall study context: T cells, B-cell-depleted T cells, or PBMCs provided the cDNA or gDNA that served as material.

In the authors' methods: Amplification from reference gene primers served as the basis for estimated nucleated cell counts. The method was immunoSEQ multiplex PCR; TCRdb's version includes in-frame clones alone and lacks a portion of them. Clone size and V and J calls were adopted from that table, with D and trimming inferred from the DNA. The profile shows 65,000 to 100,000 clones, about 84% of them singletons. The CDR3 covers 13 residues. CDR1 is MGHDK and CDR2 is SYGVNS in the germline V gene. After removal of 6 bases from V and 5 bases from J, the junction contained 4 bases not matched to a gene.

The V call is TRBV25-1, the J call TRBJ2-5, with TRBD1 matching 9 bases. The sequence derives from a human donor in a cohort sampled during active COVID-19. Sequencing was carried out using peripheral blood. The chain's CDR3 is CASRQGARETQYF. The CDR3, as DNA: TGTGCCAGCAGACAGGGGGCGCGGGAGACCCAGTACTTC.